Listed here is a single TCR beta chain. Its antigen remains unidentified. This sample is drawn from a study of cytomegalovirus exposure and HLA in healthy donors. Study-level findings and limits: With later analysis, a missense DCLRE1C variant became linked to TCR beta V- and J-gene trimming. Later analysis showed most CMV-associated TCR beta chains appearing HLA-restricted.

Vbeta (60) and Jbeta (13) primers were used in the PCR. Sequenced by immunoSEQ multiplex PCR; TCRdb stores in-frame clones only, minus some. This table has approximately 91,000 clones, around 59% appearing once. This sequence was found in a human donor in good health. Sequencing was performed on PBMCs.

The CDR3 DNA reads as TGCGCCAGCAGTGACCGAACAGACGACTCCTACGAGCAGTACTTC. Its protein product is CASSDRTDDSYEQYF. The rearrangement uses TRBV10-2 and TRBJ2-7; D gene uncertain. This CDR3 has 15 residues. The germline CDR1 and CDR2 sequences are WSHSY and SAAADI. Trimming cost V 3 bases and J 0 bases, with 12 bases left between them.